These 17 T cell receptor beta chains originate from one sample sequenced in a study of control samples from healthy donors and cancer patients. TCRdb keeps only in-frame clones here, not all; method: immunoSEQ multiplex PCR. Of about 110,000 clones detected, about 89% appear once; the ten largest clones hold about 16%. The material sequenced was blood. The source is a woman aged 45-60 years in good health.

This clone was seen more than once but under ten times. This chain connects TRBV2 to TRBJ2-7; 10 bases agree with TRBD1. CDR3 length: 16 residues. The germline CDR1 and CDR2 sequences are SNHLY and FYNNEI. Trimming took 4 bases from V and 5 from J; bases not matched to a gene: 11. This chain's CDR3 is CASSVVRDRGKNEQYF. CDR3 bases: TGTGCCAGCAGTGTTGTTCGGGACAGGGGTAAAAACGAGCAGTACTTC.

J is TRBJ1-4 and V is TRBV29-1; no clear D. The V end lost 3 bases, the J end lost 6 bases, and 11 bases lay between the germline ends. The germline V gene has CDR1 SQVTM and CDR2 ANQGSEA. CDR3 length: 13 residues. The CDR3 DNA sequence: TGCAGCGTTGAGGCGGGAGCGGATGAAAAACTGTTTTTT. Protein product: CSVEAGADEKLFF.

In its sample, this clone was seen a few times. The chain recombines TRBV5-1 with TRBJ1-2; 11 bases align to TRBD1. The CDR3 consists of 12 residues. Per germline, CDR1 SGHRS and CDR2 YFSETQ. Trimming took 3 bases from V and 8 from J; bases not matched to a gene: 0. Here the CDR3 reads CASSWTGGGYTF. CDR3 bases: TGCGCCAGCAGCTGGACAGGGGGCGGCTACACCTTC. The variable domain in full, completed from reference TRBV5-1 and TRBJ1-2, reads KAGVTQTPRYLIKTRGQQVTLSCSPISGHRSVSWYQQTPGQGLQFLFEYFSETQRNKGNFPGRFSGRQFSNSRSEMNVSTLELGDSALYLCASSWTGGGYTFGSGTRLTVV.

The rearrangement joins TRBV18 to TRBJ1-3, with 8 bases that match TRBD1. Germline-derived CDR1 and CDR2 are KGHSH and LQKENI. With V trimmed by 8 bases and J by 5 bases, 5 bases remained unmatched. The CDR3 sequence is 13 residues long. CDR3 protein: CASTTGERNTIYF. The CDR3 bases are TGTGCCAGCACGACAGGGGAAAGAAACACCATATATTTT.

The chain carries TRBV24-1 and TRBJ2-3; no firm D call. The ends were cut back, 0 bases at V and 5 bases at J, with 11 bases in the middle. In germline, CDR1 is KGHDR, CDR2 SFDVKD. The CDR3 length is 15 residues. The DNA for the CDR3 is TGTGCCACCAGTGATTTGCGGACGGAGCTAGATACGCAGTATTTT. It yields the protein CATSDLRTELDTQYF.

V usage is TRBV15 and J usage is TRBJ1-1; 10 nucleotides agree with TRBD1. Losses at the gene ends were 7 bases for V and 4 bases for J; bases not matched to a gene: 6. Germline CDR1 is LNHNV and CDR2 is YYDKDF (reference sequence). The CDR3 has 14 amino acids. The CDR3 loop reads CATMDRGMGTEAFF. CDR3 DNA: TGTGCCACCATGGACAGGGGGATGGGCACTGAAGCTTTCTTT.

The chain employs TRBV4-1 and TRBJ2-7; either TRBD1 or TRBD2 may supply D (6 bases each). There are 15 residues in the CDR3. Germline CDR1 and CDR2: MGHRA and YSYEKL. Between the trimmed V and J ends, which lost 10 bases and 3 bases, there was a span of 22 bases. The CDR3 spells CANPPPRGPFYEQYF. CDR3 in DNA: TGCGCCAACCCCCCTCCCCGGGGGCCTTTCTACGAGCAGTACTTC.

The J gene is TRBJ1-2, the V gene TRBV6-5; D gene ambiguous. Per the germline V gene, CDR1 is MNHEY and CDR2 is SVGAGI. CDR3 size: 14 residues. Trimming removed 6 bases at V and 4 bases at J, with 15 bases between. CDR3 loop: CASSTDLPPYGYTF. The CDR3 coding sequence is TGTGCCAGCAGCACAGATCTCCCCCCCTATGGCTACACCTTC.

This chain links TRBV5-3 with TRBJ1-2, with a weak D call TRBD1 (6 bases). TRBV5-3 is an ORF for which the function is uncertain. Trimming left V 4 bases short and J 1 base short, with 14 bases between. This CDR3 region has 15 residues. The CDR3 nucleotides are TGTGCCAGAAGCCCCGAAGGGGGGGGTAACTATGGCTACACCTTC. Its translation: CARSPEGGGNYGYTF.

Only one count was recorded for this clone. The rearrangement links TRBV5-4 to TRBJ2-3, with a weak D call TRBD1 (6 bases). The V end lost 4 bases, the J end lost 2 bases, and 17 bases lay between the germline ends. Germline lookup yields CDR1 SGHNT and CDR2 YYREEE (reference sequence). CDR3 size: 16 residues. CDR3 DNA sequence: TGTGCCAGCAGCGCCAGGGGCCCGGGAAACACAGATACGCAGTATTTT. Amino acids: CASSARGPGNTDTQYF.

This sequence joins TRBV29-1 and TRBJ2-1; no definite D call. Germline assignment: CDR1 SQVTM and CDR2 ANQGSEA. V lost 1 base to trimming and J lost 9 bases, with 13 bases between them. The CDR3 has 13 amino acids. The CDR3 protein is CSVEGTGSGEQFF. CDR3 nucleotides: TGCAGCGTTGAAGGGACGGGTTCAGGTGAGCAGTTCTTC.

V gene TRBV7-2 combines with J gene TRBJ2-3, with 12 positions matching TRBD2. The CDR3 has 17 amino acids. CDR1 is SGHTA, CDR2 FQGNSA, per germline. Losses at the gene ends were 1 base for V and 3 bases for J; bases not matched to a gene: 5. CDR3 region: CASSLGLAGGGTDTQYF. DNA of the CDR3: TGTGCCAGCAGCTTAGGGCTAGCGGGGGGGGGAACAGATACGCAGTATTTT.

The chain links TRBV5-1 to TRBJ2-5, with unresolved D. This CDR3 has 12 residues. V was pared by 4 bases and J by 2 bases, with 6 bases between. From germline, CDR1 is SGHRS and CDR2 YFSETQ. The CDR3 protein is CASSAVQETQYF. Written as DNA, the CDR3 is TGCGCCAGCAGCGCAGTTCAAGAGACCCAGTACTTC.

This chain joins TRBV27 and TRBJ2-7, with D perhaps TRBD2 (5 bases). V was shortened by 6 bases and J by 3 bases, with 15 bases between the two germline ends. CDR3 size: 14 residues. Germline CDR1 and CDR2: MNHEY and SMNVEV (reference sequence). CDR3 loop: CASSRFGSRYEQYV. The CDR3 region has the DNA TGTGCCAGCAGCCGCTTTGGGAGTCGCTACGAGCAGTACGTC.

The chain has TRBV27 and TRBJ2-3; unclear D gene. V gave up 3 bases and J gave up 2 bases, with 15 bases separating them. CDR1 and CDR2 (germline): MNHEY, SMNVEV (reference sequence). CDR3 length equals 16 residues. The CDR3 DNA is TGTGCCAGCAGTTTCGATGGGCAGTTGTTCACAGATACGCAGTATTTT. Translating it yields CASSFDGQLFTDTQYF.

V is TRBV12-3 or TRBV12-4 and J is TRBJ2-1; D gene ambiguous. The CDR3 contains 11 residues. Trimming left V 6 bases short and J 9 bases short, with 9 bases between. The CDR3 sequence: CASRRMGEQFF. The CDR3, as DNA: TGTGCCAGCAGGCGGATGGGTGAGCAGTTCTTC.

This chain joins TRBV10-3 and TRBJ1-2, with D tentatively TRBD1 (5 bases). Per the germline V gene, CDR1 is ENHRY and CDR2 is SYGVKD. CDR3 length equals 17 residues. The ends were cut back, 6 bases at V and 8 bases at J, with 28 bases in the middle. This CDR3 is CAISPETGTAFGRGYTF. The CDR3 region has the DNA TGTGCCATCAGCCCCGAAACCGGGACCGCTTTTGGTCGGGGCTACACCTTC.